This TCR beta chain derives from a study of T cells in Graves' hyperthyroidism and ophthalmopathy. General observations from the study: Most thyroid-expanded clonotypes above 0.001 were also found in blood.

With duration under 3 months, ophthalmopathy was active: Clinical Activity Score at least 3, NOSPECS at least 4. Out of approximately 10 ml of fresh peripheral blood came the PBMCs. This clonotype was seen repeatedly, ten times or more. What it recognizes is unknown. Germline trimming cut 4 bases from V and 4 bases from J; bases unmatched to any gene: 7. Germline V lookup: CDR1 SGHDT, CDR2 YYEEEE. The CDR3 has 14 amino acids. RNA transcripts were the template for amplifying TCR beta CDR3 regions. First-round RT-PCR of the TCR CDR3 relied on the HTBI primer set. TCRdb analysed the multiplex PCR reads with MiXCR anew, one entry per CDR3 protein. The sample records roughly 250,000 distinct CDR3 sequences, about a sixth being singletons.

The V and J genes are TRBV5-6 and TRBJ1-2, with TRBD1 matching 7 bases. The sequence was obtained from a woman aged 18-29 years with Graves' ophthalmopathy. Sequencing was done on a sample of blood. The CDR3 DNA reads TGTGCCAGCAGCCTCGGACAGGTCCTCTATGGCTACACCTTC. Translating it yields CASSLGQVLYGYTF.